The clone carrying this T cell receptor beta chain turned up a few times. The data are from a study of blood T cell repertoires in COVID-19. In the study overall: COVID-19 samples, acute and convalescent, were from the United States, Italy and Spain. In each case, the material was cDNA or gDNA derived from T cells, B-cell-depleted T cells, or PBMCs.

Original data processing: Nucleated cell counts were estimated from reference gene primer amplification. TCRdb's copy holds only in-frame clones and misses some; the assay was immunoSEQ multiplex PCR. V, J and clone size reflect that table, while D and trimming were determined from the DNA. The table includes approximately 150,000 clones, about nine tenths detected once. This receptor was taken from a woman between 55 and 75 years old with active or convalescent COVID-19. The source material was peripheral blood.

The CDR3 region is CASAGTQGVDSPLHF. In DNA, the CDR3 is TGTGCCAGCGCGGGGACACAGGGGGTGGATTCACCCCTCCACTTT. The rearrangement links TRBV5-5 to TRBJ1-6; 8 positions match TRBD1. The CDR3 consists of 15 residues. The junction had 11 bases not matched to a gene; V was cut back by 7 bases and J by 8 bases. From germline, CDR1 is SGHKS and CDR2 YYEKEE (reference sequence).